This TCR beta chain was profiled in a study of T-cell memory formation after mild COVID-19. Regarding the study as a whole: Day 15 to 85 contractors were CD4/CD8 balanced; later expanders leaned CD4+. There were some responding clones in pre-infection memory, which suggested that cross-reactive memory had joined.

This clonotype was counted at least ten times. Its antigen is undetermined. Losses at the gene ends were 5 bases for V and 3 bases for J; bases not matched to a gene: 5. This CDR3 has 13 amino acids. Germline V gives CDR1 DFQATT, CDR2 SNEGSKA (reference sequence). cDNA libraries for TCR alpha and TCR beta, carrying sample barcodes and UMIs, came from 5'RACE with constant-segment primers. TCRdb redid the calling of the 5' RACE reads with MiXCR, one entry per CDR3 protein. This sample has about 360,000 distinct CDR3 sequences; around 15% occur once, and the top ten carry roughly 22%. The V gene is TRBV20-1, the J gene TRBJ2-3, with TRBD1 identical over 7 bases. This TCR came from a man between 18 and 35 years old who had mild COVID-19 (a few samples of this study predate the infection). Cell type and time point are not known. The sequenced sample consisted of PBMCs or a T cell subset sorted from them (not recorded which). Written as DNA, the CDR3 is TGCAGTGCTGGACAGGCCCGGACAGATACGCAGTATTTT. Protein product: CSAGQARTDTQYF.